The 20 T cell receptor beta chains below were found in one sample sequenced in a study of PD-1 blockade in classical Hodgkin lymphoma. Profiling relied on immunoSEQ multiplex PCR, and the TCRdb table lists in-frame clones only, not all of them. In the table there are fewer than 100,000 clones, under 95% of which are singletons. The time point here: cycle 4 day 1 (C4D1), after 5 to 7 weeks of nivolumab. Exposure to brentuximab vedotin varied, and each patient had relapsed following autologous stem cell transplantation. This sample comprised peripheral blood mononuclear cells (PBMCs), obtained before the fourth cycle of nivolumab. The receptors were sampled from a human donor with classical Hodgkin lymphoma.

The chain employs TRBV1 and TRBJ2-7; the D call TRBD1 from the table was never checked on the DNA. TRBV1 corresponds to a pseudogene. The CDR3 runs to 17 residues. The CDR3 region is CTSSPPGDDRVSYEQYF. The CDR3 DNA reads TGCACCAGCAGCCCCCCGGGGGACGACAGGGTCTCCTACGAGCAGTACTTC.

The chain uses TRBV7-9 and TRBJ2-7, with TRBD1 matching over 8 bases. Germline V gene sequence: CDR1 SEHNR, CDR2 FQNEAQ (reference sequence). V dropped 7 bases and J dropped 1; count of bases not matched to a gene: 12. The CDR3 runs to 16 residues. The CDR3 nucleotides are TGTGCCAGCAACGATGGGGGACAGGCAGGGTCCTACGAGCAGTACTTC. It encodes CASNDGGQAGSYEQYF. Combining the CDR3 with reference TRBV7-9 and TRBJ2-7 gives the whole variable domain DTGVSQNPRHKITKRGQNVTFRCDPISEHNRLYWYRQTLGQGPEFLTYFQNEAQLEKSRLLSDRFSAERPKGSFSTLEIQRTEQGDSAMYLCASNDGGQAGSYEQYFGPGTRLTVT.

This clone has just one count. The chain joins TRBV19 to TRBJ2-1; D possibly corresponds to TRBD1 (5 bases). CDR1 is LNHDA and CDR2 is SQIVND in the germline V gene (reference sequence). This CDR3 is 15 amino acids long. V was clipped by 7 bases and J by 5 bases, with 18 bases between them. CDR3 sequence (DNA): TGTGCCAGTAATTGGGGCGTGGCGGCGGACAATGAGCAGTTCTTC. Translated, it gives CASNWGVAADNEQFF.

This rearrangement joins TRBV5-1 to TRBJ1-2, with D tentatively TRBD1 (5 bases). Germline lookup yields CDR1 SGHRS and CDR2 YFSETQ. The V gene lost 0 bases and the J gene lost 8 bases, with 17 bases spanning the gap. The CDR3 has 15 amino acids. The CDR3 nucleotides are TGCGCCAGCAGCTTGGCCGGACAAAGATTGGTAGGCTACACCTTC. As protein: CASSLAGQRLVGYTF.

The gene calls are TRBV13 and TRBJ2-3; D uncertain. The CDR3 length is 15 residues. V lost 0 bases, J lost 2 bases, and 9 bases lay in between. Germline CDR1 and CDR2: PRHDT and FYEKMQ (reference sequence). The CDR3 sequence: CASSLGQRVTDTQYF. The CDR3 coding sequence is TGTGCCAGCAGCTTAGGCCAACGAGTCACAGATACGCAGTATTTT.

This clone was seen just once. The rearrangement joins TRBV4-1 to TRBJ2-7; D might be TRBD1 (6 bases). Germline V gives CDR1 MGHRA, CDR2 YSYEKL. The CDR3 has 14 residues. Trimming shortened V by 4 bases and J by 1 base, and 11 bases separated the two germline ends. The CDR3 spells CASSPPQGSYEQYF. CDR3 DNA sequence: TGCGCCAGCAGCCCCCCTCAGGGGTCCTACGAGCAGTACTTC.

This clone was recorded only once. The CDR3 DNA follows: TGTGCCAGTAGCCAGTCCCGCAGCCGCGATACGCAGTATTTT. It yields the protein CASSQSRSRDTQYF. The chain combines TRBV19 with TRBJ2-3; D uncertain. The germline V gene encodes CDR1 LNHDA and CDR2 SQIVND (reference sequence). CDR3 length equals 14 residues. V lost 6 bases, J lost 6 bases, and 16 bases lay in between. Combining the CDR3 with reference TRBV19 and TRBJ2-3 gives the whole variable domain DGGITQSPKYLFRKEGQNVTLSCEQNLNHDAMYWYRQDPGQGLRLIYYSQIVNDFQKGDIAEGYSVSREKKESFPLTVTSAQKNPTAFYLCASSQSRSRDTQYFGPGTRLTVL.

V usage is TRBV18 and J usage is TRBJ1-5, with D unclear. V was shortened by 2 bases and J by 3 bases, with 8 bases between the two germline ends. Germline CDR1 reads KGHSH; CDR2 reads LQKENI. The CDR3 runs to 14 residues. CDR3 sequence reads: CASSPGRDNQPQHF. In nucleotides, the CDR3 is TGTGCCAGCTCACCAGGGAGGGACAATCAGCCCCAGCATTTT.

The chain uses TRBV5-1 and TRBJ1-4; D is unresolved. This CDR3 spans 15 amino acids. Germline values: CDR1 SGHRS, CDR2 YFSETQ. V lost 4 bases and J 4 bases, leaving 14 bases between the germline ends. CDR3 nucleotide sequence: TGCGCCAGCAGCACCTCCTCAGGTGATAATGAAAAACTGTTTTTT. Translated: CASSTSSGDNEKLFF.

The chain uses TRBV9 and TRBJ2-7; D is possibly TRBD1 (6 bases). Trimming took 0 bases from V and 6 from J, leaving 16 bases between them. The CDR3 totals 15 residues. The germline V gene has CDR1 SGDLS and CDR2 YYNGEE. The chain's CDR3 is CASSVVGTNVGEQYF. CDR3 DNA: TGTGCCAGCAGCGTAGTCGGGACAAACGTCGGCGAGCAGTACTTC.

The CDR3 loop reads CASRGTYYGYTF. The CDR3 DNA reads as TGTGCCAGCAGGGGCACCTACTATGGCTACACCTTC. The chain links TRBV2 to TRBJ1-2; D remains ambiguous. Trimming stripped 6 bases from V and 3 bases from J, with 8 bases between. Germline CDR1 reads SNHLY; CDR2 reads FYNNEI. The CDR3 consists of 12 residues. Together with reference TRBV2 and TRBJ1-2, the CDR3 gives the full variable domain: EPEVTQTPSHQVTQMGQEVILRCVPISNHLYFYWYRQILGQKVEFLVSFYNNEISEKSEIFDDQFSVERPDGSNFTLKIRSTKLEDSAMYFCASRGTYYGYTFGSGTRLTVV.

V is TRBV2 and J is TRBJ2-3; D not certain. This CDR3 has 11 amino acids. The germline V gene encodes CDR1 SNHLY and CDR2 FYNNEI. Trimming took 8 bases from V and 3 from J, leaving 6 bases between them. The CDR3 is CASSRTDTQYF. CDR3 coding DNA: TGTGCCAGCTCGAGGACAGATACGCAGTATTTT.

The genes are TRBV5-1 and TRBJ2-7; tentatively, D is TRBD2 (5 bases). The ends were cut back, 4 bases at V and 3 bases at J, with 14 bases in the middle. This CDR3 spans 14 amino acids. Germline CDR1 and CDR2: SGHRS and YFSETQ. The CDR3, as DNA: TGCGCCAGCAGCCCCGGAGGACTGAGCTACGAGCAGTACTTC. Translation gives CASSPGGLSYEQYF.

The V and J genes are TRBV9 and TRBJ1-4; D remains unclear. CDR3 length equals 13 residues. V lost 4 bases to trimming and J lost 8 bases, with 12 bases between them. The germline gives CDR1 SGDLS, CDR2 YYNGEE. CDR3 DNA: TGTGCCAGCAGCCCTGGGCAGAGGGAAAAACTGTTTTTT. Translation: CASSPGQREKLFF.

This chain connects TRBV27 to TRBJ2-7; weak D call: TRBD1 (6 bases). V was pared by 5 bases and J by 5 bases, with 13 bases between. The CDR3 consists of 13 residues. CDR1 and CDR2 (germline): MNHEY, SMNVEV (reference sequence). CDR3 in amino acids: CASSNIRGNEQYF. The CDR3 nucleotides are TGTGCCAGCAGTAATATTAGGGGGAACGAGCAGTACTTC.

The CDR3: CASSSSSYEQYF. Written as DNA, the CDR3 is TGTGCCAGCAGCTCGTCGTCCTACGAGCAGTACTTC. The V and J genes are TRBV5-4 and TRBJ2-7; D unresolved. V shed 3 bases and J shed 1 base, with 5 bases lying between them. Germline lookup yields CDR1 SGHNT and CDR2 YYREEE (reference sequence). The CDR3 covers 12 residues.

CDR3 DNA sequence: TGTGCCAGCAGTGTCCTGGAGGTCGGGGAGCTGTTTTTT. Translated, it gives CASSVLEVGELFF. The genes are TRBV28 and TRBJ2-2; a weak D match, TRBD2 (5 bases). The CDR3 is 13 residues long. Germline V lookup: CDR1 MDHEN, CDR2 SYDVKM. V was trimmed by 5 bases and J by 7 bases, leaving 11 bases between them.

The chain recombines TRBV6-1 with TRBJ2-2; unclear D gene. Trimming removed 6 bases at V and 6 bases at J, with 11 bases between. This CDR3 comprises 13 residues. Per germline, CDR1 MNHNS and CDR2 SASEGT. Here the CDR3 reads CASRPFGAGELFF. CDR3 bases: TGTGCCAGCAGGCCCTTTGGGGCCGGGGAGCTGTTTTTT.

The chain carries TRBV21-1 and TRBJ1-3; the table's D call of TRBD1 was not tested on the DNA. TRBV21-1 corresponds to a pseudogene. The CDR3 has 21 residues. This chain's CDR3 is CASSNVNGTPCTGGGGNTIYF. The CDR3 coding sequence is TGTGCCAGCAGCAATGTGAATGGCACGCCCTGTACAGGGGGAGGTGGAAACACCATATATTTT.

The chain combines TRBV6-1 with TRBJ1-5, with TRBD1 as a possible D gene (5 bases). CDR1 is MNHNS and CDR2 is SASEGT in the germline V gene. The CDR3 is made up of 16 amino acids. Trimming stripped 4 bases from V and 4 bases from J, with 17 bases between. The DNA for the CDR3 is TGTGCCAGCAGTGGAGAGGGGAGGGTAGGAAATCAGCCCCAGCATTTT. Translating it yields CASSGEGRVGNQPQHF.